This T cell receptor beta chain emerged from a study of Graves' ophthalmopathy and Graves' hyperthyroidism. The CDR3 extends over 15 amino acids. With 4 bases removed from V and 0 bases from J, the gap between germline ends came to 10 bases. CDR1 and CDR2 (germline): SGHRS, YFSETQ. TCR beta CDR3 amplification used RNA transcripts. RT-PCR was first run with HTBI primers, then multiplex PCR in a second round. TCRdb reprocessed the multiplex PCR reads with MiXCR, giving one entry per CDR3 protein. Among roughly 36,000 distinct CDR3 sequences listed, approximately 50% were seen once. The chain uses TRBV5-1 and TRBJ2-2; no clear D gene. Sequenced input: peripheral blood. The origin of this receptor is an adult woman with stable Graves' hyperthyroidism. CDR3 amino acids: CASSPTLANTGELFF. The CDR3 DNA reads as TGCGCCAGCAGCCCAACCCTGGCGAACACCGGGGAGCTGTTTTTT.